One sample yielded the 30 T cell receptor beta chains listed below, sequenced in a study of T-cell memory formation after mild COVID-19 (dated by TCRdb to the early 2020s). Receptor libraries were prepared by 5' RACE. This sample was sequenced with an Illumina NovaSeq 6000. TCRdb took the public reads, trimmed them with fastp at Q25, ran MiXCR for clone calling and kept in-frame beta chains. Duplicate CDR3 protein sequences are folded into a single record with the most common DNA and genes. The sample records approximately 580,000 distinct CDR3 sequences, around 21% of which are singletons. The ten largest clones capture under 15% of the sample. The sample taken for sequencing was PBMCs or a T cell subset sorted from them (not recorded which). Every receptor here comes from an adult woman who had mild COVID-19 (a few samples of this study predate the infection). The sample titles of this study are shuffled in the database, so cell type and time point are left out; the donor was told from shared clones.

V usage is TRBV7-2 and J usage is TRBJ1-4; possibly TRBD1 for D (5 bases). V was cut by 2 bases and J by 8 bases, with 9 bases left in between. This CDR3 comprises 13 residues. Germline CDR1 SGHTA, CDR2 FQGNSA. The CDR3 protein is CASSLRTNEKLFF. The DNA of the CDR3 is TGTGCCAGCAGCTTAAGGACAAACGAAAAACTGTTTTTT.

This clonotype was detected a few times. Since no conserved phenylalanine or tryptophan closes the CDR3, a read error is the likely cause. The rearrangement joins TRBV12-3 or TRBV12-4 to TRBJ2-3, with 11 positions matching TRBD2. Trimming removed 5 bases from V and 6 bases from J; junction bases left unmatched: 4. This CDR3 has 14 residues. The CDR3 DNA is TGTGCCAGCAGTGCTAGCGGGGGGAAGGATACGCAGTATTCT. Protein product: CASSASGGKDTQYS.

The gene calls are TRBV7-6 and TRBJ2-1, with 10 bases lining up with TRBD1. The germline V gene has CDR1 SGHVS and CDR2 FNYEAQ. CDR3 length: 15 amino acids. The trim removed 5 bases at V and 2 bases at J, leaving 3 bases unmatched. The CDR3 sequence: CASSTGTGAYNEQFF. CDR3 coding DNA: TGTGCCAGCAGCACCGGGACAGGGGCCTACAATGAGCAGTTCTTC.

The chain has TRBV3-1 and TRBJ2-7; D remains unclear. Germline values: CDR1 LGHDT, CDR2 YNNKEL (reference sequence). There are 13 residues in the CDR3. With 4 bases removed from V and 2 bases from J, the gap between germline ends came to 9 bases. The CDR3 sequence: CASSPPNTYEQYF. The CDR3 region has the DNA TGTGCCAGCAGCCCCCCAAACACCTACGAGCAGTACTTC.

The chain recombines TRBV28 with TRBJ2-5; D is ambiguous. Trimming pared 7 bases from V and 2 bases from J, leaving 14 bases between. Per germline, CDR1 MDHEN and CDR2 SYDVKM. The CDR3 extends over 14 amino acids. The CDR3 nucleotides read TGTGCCAGCACGGCAGTGAGCCGTCAAGAGACCCAGTACTTC. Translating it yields CASTAVSRQETQYF.

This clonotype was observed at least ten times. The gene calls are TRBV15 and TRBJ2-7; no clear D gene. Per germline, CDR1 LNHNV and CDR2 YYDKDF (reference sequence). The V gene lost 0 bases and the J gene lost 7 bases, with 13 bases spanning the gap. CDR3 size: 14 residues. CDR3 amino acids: CATSRDRGLSEQYF. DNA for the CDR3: TGTGCCACCAGCAGAGATCGTGGGTTATCGGAGCAGTACTTC. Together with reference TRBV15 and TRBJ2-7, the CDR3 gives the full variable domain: DAMVIQNPRYQVTQFGKPVTLSCSQTLNHNVMYWYQQKSSQAPKLLFHYYDKDFNNEADTPDNFQSRRPNTSFCFLDIRSPGLGDTAMYLCATSRDRGLSEQYFGPGTRLTVT.

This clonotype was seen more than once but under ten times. CDR3 DNA sequence: TGTGCCAGCAGCCAAGAGGTGGGTGAGGCTTTCTTT. Translation gives CASSQEVGEAFF. The V gene is TRBV3-1, the J gene TRBJ1-1, with D hard to call. Per the germline V gene, CDR1 is LGHDT and CDR2 is YNNKEL (reference sequence). CDR3 length: 12 amino acids. V dropped 0 bases and J dropped 11 bases, with 10 bases sitting between them.

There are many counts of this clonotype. The CDR3 here is CASSLTGDRDNQPQHF. The CDR3 region has the DNA TGCGCCAGCAGCTTGACAGGGGATAGAGACAATCAGCCCCAGCATTTT. The chain uses TRBV5-1 and TRBJ1-5; 7 positions agree with TRBD1. This CDR3 is 16 amino acids long. CDR1 is SGHRS and CDR2 is YFSETQ in the germline V gene. The V and J ends lost 1 base and 3 bases, in that order; junction bases with no gene match: 7. The complete variable domain, with remaining parts taken from reference TRBV5-1 and TRBJ1-5, reads KAGVTQTPRYLIKTRGQQVTLSCSPISGHRSVSWYQQTPGQGLQFLFEYFSETQRNKGNFPGRFSGRQFSNSRSEMNVSTLELGDSALYLCASSLTGDRDNQPQHFGDGTRLSIL.

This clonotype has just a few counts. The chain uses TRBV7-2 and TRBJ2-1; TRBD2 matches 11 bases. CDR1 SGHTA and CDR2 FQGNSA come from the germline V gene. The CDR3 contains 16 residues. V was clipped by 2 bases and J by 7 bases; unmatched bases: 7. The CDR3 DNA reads TGTGCCAGCAGCTTATCTGGGACTAGCGGAAAAAATGAGCAGTTCTTC. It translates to CASSLSGTSGKNEQFF. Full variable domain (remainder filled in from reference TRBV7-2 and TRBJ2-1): GAGVSQSPSNKVTEKGKDVELRCDPISGHTALYWYRQSLGQGLEFLIYFQGNSAPDKSGLPSDRFSAERTGGSVSTLTIQRTQQEDSAVYLCASSLSGTSGKNEQFFGPGTRLTVL.

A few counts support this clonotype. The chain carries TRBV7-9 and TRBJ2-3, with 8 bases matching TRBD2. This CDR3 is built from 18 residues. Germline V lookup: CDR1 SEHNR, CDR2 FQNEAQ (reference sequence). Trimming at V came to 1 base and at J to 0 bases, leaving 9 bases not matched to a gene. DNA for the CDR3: TGTGCCAGCAGCTTAGTACTAGCGGTGGGCGTTAGCACAGATACGCAGTATTTT. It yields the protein CASSLVLAVGVSTDTQYF.

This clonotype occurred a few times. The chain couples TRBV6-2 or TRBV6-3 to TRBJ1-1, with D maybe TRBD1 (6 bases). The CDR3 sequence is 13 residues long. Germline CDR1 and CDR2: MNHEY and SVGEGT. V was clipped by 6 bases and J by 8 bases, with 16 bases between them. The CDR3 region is CASRASGGGEAFF. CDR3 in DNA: TGTGCCAGCAGGGCCTCTGGGGGCGGAGAAGCTTTCTTT.

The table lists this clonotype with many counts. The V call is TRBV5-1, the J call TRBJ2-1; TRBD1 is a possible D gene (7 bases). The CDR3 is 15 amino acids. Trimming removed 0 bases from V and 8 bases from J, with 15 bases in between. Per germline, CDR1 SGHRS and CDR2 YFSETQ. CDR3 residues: CASSLVAGQNYEQFF. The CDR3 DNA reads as TGCGCCAGCAGCTTGGTGGCGGGACAGAACTATGAGCAGTTCTTC.

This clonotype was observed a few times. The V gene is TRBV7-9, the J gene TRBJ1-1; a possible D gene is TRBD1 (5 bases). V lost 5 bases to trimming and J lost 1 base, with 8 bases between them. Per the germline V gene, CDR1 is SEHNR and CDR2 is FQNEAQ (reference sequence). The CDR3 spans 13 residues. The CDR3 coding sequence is TGTGCCAGCAGCCGGGACCAGAACACTGAAGCTTTCTTT. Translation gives CASSRDQNTEAFF.

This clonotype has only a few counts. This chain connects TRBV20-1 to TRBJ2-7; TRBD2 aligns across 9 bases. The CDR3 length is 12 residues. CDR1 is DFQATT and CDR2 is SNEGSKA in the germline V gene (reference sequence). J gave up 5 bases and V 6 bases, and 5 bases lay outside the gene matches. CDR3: CSAMGLAHEQYF. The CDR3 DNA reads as TGCAGTGCCATGGGACTAGCCCACGAGCAGTACTTC.

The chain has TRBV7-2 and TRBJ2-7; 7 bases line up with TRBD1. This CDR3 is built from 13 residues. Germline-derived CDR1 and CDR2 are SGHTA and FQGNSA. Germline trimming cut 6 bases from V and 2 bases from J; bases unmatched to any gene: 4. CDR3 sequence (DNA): TGTGCCAGCAGGAACAGGGGTACCTACGAGCAGTACTTC. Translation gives CASRNRGTYEQYF. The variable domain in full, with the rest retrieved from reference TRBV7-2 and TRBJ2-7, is GAGVSQSPSNKVTEKGKDVELRCDPISGHTALYWYRQSLGQGLEFLIYFQGNSAPDKSGLPSDRFSAERTGGSVSTLTIQRTQQEDSAVYLCASRNRGTYEQYFGPGTRLTVT.

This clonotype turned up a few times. CDR3 sequence: CASRRQDYTEAFF. CDR3 nucleotide sequence: TGTGCCAGCCGACGACAGGACTACACTGAAGCTTTCTTT. The chain employs TRBV27 and TRBJ1-1; a weak D match, TRBD1 (6 bases). Trimming took 8 bases from V and 3 from J, leaving 13 bases between them. CDR3 size: 13 residues. The germline V gene encodes CDR1 MNHEY and CDR2 SMNVEV (reference sequence).

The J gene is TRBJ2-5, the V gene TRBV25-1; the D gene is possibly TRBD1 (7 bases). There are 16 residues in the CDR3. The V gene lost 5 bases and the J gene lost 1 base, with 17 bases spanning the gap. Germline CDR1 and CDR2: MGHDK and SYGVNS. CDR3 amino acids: CASSSRRDSIQETQYF. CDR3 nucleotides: TGTGCCAGCAGTTCCCGGAGGGACAGTATCCAAGAGACCCAGTACTTC.

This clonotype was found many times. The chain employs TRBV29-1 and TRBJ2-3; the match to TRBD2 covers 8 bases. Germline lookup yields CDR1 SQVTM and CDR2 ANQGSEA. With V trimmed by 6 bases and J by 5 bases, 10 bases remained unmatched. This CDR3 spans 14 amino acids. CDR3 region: CSVGTGGRGDTQYF. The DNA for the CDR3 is TGCAGCGTCGGGACGGGGGGGCGAGGAGATACGCAGTATTTT.

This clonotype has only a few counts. CDR3 bases: TGTGCCAGCAGCCCCCGGCTGGGGGTTAATGAAAAACTGTTTTTT. This gives the protein CASSPRLGVNEKLFF. The chain combines TRBV4-2 with TRBJ1-4, with D possibly matching TRBD1 (5 bases). The CDR3 is made up of 15 amino acids. V lost 4 bases to trimming and J lost 4 bases, with 13 bases between them. Germline values: CDR1 LGHNA, CDR2 YNFKEQ.

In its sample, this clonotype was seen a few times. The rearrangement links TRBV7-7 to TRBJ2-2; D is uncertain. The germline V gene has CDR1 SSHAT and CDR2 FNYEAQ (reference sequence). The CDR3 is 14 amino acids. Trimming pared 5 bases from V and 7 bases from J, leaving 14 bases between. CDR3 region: CASSPRRDFGELFF. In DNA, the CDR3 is TGTGCCAGCAGCCCCCGCCGAGATTTCGGGGAGCTGTTTTTT.

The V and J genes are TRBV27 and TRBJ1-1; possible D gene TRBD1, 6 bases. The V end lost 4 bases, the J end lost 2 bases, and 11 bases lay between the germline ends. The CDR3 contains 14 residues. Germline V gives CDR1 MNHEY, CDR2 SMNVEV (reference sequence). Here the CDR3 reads CASSWVGTNTEAFF. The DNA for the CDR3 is TGTGCCAGCAGTTGGGTTGGGACAAACACTGAAGCTTTCTTT.

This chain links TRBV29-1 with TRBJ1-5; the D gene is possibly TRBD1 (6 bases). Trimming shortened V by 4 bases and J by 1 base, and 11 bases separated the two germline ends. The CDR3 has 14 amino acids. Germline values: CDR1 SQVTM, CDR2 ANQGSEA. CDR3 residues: CSVAQGGSNQPQHF. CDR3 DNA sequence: TGCAGCGTTGCACAGGGAGGGAGCAATCAGCCCCAGCATTTT.

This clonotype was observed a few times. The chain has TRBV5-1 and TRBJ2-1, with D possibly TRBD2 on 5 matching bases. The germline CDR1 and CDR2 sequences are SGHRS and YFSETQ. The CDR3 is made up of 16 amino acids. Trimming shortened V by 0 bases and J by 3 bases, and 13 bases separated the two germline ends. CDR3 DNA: TGCGCCAGCAGCTTGGGGACCGGTAGCGACTACAATGAGCAGTTCTTC. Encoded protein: CASSLGTGSDYNEQFF. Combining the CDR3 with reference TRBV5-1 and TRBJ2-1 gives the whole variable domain KAGVTQTPRYLIKTRGQQVTLSCSPISGHRSVSWYQQTPGQGLQFLFEYFSETQRNKGNFPGRFSGRQFSNSRSEMNVSTLELGDSALYLCASSLGTGSDYNEQFFGPGTRLTVL.

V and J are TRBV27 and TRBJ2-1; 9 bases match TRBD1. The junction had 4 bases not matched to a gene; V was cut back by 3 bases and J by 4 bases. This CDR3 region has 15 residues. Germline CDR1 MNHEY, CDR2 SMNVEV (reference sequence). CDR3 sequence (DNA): TGTGCCAGCAGTTTCGGGACAGGGATGTACAATGAGCAGTTCTTC. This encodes CASSFGTGMYNEQFF.

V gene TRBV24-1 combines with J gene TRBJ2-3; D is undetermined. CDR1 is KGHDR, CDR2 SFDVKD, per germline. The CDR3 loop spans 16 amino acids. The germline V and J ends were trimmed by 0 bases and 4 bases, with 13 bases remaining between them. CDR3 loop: CATSDLEGNGADTQYF. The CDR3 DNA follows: TGTGCCACCAGTGATTTGGAAGGAAATGGGGCAGATACGCAGTATTTT.

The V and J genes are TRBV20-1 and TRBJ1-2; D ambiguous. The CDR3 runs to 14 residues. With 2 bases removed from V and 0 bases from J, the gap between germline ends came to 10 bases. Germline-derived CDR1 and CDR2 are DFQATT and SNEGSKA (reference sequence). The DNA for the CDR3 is TGCAGTGCTAGACCCCGGCAGCCTAACTATGGCTACACCTTC. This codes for CSARPRQPNYGYTF.

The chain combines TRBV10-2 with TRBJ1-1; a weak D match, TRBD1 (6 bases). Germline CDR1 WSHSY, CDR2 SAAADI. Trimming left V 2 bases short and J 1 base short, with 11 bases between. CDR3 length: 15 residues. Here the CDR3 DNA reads TGCGCCAGCAGTGAGCGCGGACAGCAGAACACTGAAGCTTTCTTT. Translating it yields CASSERGQQNTEAFF.

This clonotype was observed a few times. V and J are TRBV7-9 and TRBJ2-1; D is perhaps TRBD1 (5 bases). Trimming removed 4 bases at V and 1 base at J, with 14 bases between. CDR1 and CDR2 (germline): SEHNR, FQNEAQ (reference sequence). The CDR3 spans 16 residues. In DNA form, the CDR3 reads TGTGCCAGCAGCTCAACTCAGGGTGGGTCCTACAATGAGCAGTTCTTC. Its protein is CASSSTQGGSYNEQFF.

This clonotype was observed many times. CDR3 DNA: TGCGCCAGCAGCTTGGCCGATAACTATGGCTACACCTTC. Its protein product is CASSLADNYGYTF. The V call is TRBV5-1, the J call TRBJ1-2; no reliable D call. This CDR3 region has 13 residues. Germline loops: CDR1 SGHRS, CDR2 YFSETQ. V lost 0 bases and J lost 1, with 4 bases in between.

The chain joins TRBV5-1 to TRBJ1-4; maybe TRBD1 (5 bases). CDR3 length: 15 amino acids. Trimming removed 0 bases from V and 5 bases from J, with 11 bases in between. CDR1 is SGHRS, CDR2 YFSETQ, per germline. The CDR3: CASSLAGRGNEKLFF. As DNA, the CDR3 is TGCGCCAGCAGCTTGGCGGGACGGGGGAATGAAAAACTGTTTTTT.